These 3 T cell receptor beta chains share one sample of origin, sequenced in a study of cytomegalovirus exposure and HLA in healthy donors. Data came from immunoSEQ multiplex PCR; TCRdb stores just in-frame clones and leaves some out. This table has tens of thousands of clones, around 90% appearing once. Specimen: PBMCs. These receptors were obtained from a woman aged 18-29 years in good health and CMV-seropositive.

The rearrangement links TRBV19 to TRBJ1-5; D might be TRBD1 (6 bases). V lost 5 bases to trimming and J lost 3 bases, with 17 bases between them. CDR3 size: 16 residues. The germline gives CDR1 LNHDA, CDR2 SQIVND (reference sequence). CDR3 DNA: TGTGCCAGTAGTTCTCTCGACAGGAGACTCAATCAGCCCCAGCATTTT. Translation gives CASSSLDRRLNQPQHF.

The CDR3 reads CASSATDSHEKLFF. CDR3 in DNA: TGTGCCAGCAGCGCTACAGATTCGCATGAAAAACTGTTTTTT. The chain uses TRBV4-2 and TRBJ1-4; unclear D gene. The CDR3 spans 14 residues. With 5 bases removed from V and 6 bases from J, the gap between germline ends came to 13 bases. Germline assignment: CDR1 LGHNA and CDR2 YNFKEQ.

The chain recombines TRBV7-9 with TRBJ2-7; D possibly corresponds to TRBD1 (5 bases). Germline V gene lookup returns CDR1 SEHNR and CDR2 FQNEAQ (reference sequence). V lost 3 bases and J lost 2, with 8 bases in between. This CDR3 spans 13 amino acids. The DNA for the CDR3 is TGTGCCAGCAGCTTTGACAGCACCTACGAGCAGTACTTC. Protein product: CASSFDSTYEQYF.